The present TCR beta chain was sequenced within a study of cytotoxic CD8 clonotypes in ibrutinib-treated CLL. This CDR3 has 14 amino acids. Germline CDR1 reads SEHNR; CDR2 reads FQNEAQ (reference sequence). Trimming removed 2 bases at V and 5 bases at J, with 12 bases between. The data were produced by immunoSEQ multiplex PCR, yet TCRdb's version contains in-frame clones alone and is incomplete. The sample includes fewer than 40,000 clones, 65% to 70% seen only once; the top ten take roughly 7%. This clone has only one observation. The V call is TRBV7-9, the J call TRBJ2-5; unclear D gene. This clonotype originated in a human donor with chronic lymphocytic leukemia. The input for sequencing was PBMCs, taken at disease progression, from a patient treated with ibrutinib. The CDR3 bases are TGTGCCAGCAGCTTACAATCGGGTGTGGAGACCCAGTACTTC. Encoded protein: CASSLQSGVETQYF.